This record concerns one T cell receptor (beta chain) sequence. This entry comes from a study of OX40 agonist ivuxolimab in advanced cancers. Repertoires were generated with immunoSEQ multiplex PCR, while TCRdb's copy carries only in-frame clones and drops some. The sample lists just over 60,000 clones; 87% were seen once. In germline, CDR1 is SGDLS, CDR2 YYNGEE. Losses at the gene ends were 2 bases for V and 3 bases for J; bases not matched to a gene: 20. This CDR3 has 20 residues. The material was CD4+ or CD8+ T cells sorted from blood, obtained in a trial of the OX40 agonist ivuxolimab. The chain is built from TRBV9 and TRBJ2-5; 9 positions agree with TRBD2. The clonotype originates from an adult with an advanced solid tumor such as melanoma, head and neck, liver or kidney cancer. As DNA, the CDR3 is TGTGCCAGCAGCGTCCTGGTCACCAACCCCTATAGCGGGAGAGAAGAGACCCAGTACTTC. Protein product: CASSVLVTNPYSGREETQYF.